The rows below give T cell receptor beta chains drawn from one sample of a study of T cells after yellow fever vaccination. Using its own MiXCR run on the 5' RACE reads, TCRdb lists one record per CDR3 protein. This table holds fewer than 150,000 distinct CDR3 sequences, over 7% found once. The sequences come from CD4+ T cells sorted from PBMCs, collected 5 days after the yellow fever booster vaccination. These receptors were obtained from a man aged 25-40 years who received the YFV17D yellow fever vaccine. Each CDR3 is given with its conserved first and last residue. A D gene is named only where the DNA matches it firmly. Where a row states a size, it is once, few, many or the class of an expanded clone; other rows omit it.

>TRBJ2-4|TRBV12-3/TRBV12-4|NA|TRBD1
CASSQRDRRAKNIQYF
TGTGCCAGCAGTCAAAGGGACAGGCGAGCCAAAAACATTCAGTACTTC
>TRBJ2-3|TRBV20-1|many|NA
CSARPYGADTQYF
TGCAGTGCTAGACCCTACGGAGCAGATACGCAGTATTTT
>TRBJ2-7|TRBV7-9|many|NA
CASSLAAGTYEQYF
TGTGCCAGCAGCTTAGCCGCGGGAACCTACGAGCAGTACTTC
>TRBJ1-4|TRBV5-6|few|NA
CASSFFGEKLFF
TGTGCCAGCAGCTTTTTTGGCGAAAAACTGTTTTTT
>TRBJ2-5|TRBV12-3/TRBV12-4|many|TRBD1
CASSWPLTGDQETQYF
TGTGCCAGCAGTTGGCCCCTGACAGGGGACCAAGAGACCCAGTACTTC
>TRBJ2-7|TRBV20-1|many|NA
CSARAFGAGYEQYF
NA
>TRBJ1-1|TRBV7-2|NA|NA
CASSLRGRNTEAFF
TGTGCCAGCAGCTTAAGAGGGAGGAACACTGAAGCTTTCTTT
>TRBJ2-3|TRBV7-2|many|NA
CASSLLGPFGTDTQYF
TGTGCCAGCAGCTTACTAGGGCCGTTTGGCACAGATACGCAGTATTTT
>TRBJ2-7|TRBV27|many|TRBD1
CASSFGEPQGSYEQYF
TGTGCCAGCAGTTTTGGGGAGCCACAGGGGAGCTACGAGCAGTACTTC
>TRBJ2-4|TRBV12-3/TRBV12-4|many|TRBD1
CASSLGQGAIQNIQYF
TGTGCCAGCAGTTTAGGACAGGGGGCGATCCAAAACATTCAGTACTTC
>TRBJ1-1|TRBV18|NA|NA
CASSPPERRTANTEAFF
TGTGCCAGCTCACCACCGGAGAGGAGGACGGCTAACACTGAAGCTTTCTTT
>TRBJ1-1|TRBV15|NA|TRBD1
CATSTRDSPRGAEAFF
TGTGCCACCAGCACACGGGACAGCCCACGGGGCGCTGAAGCTTTCTTT
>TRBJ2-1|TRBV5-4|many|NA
CASSFAGGSYNEQFF
TGTGCCAGCAGCTTCGCCGGGGGCTCCTACAATGAGCAGTTCTTC
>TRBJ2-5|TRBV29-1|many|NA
CSVVPRTETQYF
TGCAGCGTTGTCCCCCGTACAGAGACCCAGTACTTC
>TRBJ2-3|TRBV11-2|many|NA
CASSFRNIPNTQYF
TGTGCCAGCAGCTTTAGGAATATACCGAATACGCAGTATTTT
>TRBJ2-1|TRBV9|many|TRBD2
CASSSGTSTYNEQFF
TGTGCCAGCAGCTCCGGGACTAGCACCTACAATGAGCAGTTCTTC
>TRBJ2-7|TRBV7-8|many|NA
CASSPRSGANEQYF
TGTGCCAGCAGCCCCCGGTCGGGGGCTAATGAGCAGTACTTC
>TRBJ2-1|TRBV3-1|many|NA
CASSQDTGPYNEQFF
TGTGCCAGCAGCCAAGATACGGGACCCTACAATGAGCAGTTCTTC
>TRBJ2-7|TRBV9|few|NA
CASSVGQKDEQYF
TGTGCCAGCAGCGTCGGACAGAAGGACGAGCAGTACTTC
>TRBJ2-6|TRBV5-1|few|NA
CASSPGILAYSGANVLTF
TGCGCCAGCAGCCCCGGGATCCTAGCCTACTCTGGGGCCAACGTCCTGACTTTC
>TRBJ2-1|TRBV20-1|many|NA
CSARRLSVGEQFF
TGCAGTGCTAGGAGGCTGAGTGTGGGTGAGCAGTTCTTC
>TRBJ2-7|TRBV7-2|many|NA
CASSLTSSYEQYF
TGTGCCAGCAGCTTAACGAGCTCCTACGAGCAGTACTTC
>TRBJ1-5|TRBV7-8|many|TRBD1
CASSARDRADQPQHF
TGTGCCAGCAGCGCCCGGGACAGGGCCGATCAGCCCCAGCATTTT
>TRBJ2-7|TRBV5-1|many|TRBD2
CASSELAGATREQYF
TGCGCCAGCAGCGAATTGGCGGGAGCGACCCGCGAGCAGTACTTC
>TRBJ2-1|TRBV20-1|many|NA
CSANSYNEQFF
TGCAGTGCCAACAGCTACAATGAGCAGTTCTTC
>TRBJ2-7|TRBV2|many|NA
CASSEAPTGEAEQYF
TGTGCCAGCAGTGAAGCGCCTACAGGGGAGGCCGAGCAGTACTTC
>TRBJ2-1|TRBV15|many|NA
CATSRGDSGVYNEQFF
TGTGCCACCAGCAGGGGTGATAGCGGAGTTTACAATGAGCAGTTCTTC
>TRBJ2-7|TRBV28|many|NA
CASSLNKQYF
TGTGCCAGCAGTTTAAATAAGCAGTACTTC
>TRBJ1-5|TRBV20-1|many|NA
CSASQTVYNQPQHF
TGCAGTGCTTCCCAGACGGTTTACAATCAGCCCCAGCATTTT
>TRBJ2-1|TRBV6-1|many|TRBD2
CASKRVAGTYNEQFF
TGTGCCAGCAAAAGAGTAGCGGGGACCTACAATGAGCAGTTCTTC
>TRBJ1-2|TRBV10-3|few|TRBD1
CAISPGQGNGYTF
TGTGCCATCAGTCCGGGACAGGGGAATGGCTACACCTTC
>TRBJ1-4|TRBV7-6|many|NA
CASSRGRQTNEKLFF
TGTGCCAGCAGCCGGGGCCGACAGACTAATGAAAAACTGTTTTTT
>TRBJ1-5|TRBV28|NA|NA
CASSLLARVAVQPQHF
TGTGCCAGCAGTTTATTGGCCAGGGTGGCCGTACAGCCCCAGCATTTT
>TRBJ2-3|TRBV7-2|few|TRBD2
CASKQWASGYTDTQYF
TGTGCCAGCAAGCAGTGGGCTAGCGGATACACAGATACGCAGTATTTT
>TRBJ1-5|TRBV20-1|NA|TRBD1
CSAWTGLRDQPQHF
TGCAGTGCTTGGACAGGGTTAAGGGATCAGCCCCAGCATTTT
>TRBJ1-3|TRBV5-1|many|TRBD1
CASSQPSGTVGNTIYF
TGCGCCAGCAGCCAACCCTCCGGGACAGTCGGAAACACCATATATTTT
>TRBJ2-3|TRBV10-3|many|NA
CAISESAPRRGDTQYF
TGTGCCATCAGTGAGTCAGCGCCTAGGAGGGGCGATACGCAGTATTTT
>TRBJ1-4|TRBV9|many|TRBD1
CASSVGGTGATNEKLFF
TGTGCCAGCAGCGTAGGTGGGACAGGAGCAACTAATGAAAAACTGTTTTTT
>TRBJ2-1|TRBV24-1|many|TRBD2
CATTDELAAKQFF
TGTGCCACCACCGACGAACTAGCGGCCAAGCAGTTCTTC
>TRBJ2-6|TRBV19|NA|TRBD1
CASSWDRVVLTF
TGTGCCAGTAGTTGGGACAGGGTGGTCCTGACTTTC
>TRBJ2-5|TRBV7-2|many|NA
CASSLPQAIETQYF
TGTGCCAGCAGCTTACCACAGGCCATCGAGACCCAGTACTTC
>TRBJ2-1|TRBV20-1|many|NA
CSATSTSSSDEQFF
TGCAGTGCGACCTCCACTAGCTCCTCGGATGAGCAGTTCTTC
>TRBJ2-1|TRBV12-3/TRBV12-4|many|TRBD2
CASRRPGLAGGLQFF
TGTGCCAGCAGGCGACCGGGACTAGCGGGAGGGCTGCAGTTCTTC
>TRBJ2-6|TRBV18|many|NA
CASSSTPGDGANVLTF
TGTGCCAGCTCATCAACCCCGGGTGACGGGGCCAACGTCCTGACTTTC
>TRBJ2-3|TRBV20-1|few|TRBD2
CSARDSRESSDTQYF
TGCAGTGCTAGAGATTCGCGGGAGTCTTCAGATACGCAGTATTTT
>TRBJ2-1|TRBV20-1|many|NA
CSAEIGSVKGNEQFF
TGCAGTGCCGAAATAGGGAGTGTGAAAGGGAATGAGCAGTTCTTC
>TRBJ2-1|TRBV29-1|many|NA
CSGWSGLNEQFF
TGCAGCGGCTGGTCAGGGTTGAATGAGCAGTTCTTC
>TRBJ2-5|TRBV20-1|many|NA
CSARGKQETQYF
TGCAGTGCTAGGGGGAAGCAAGAGACCCAGTACTTC
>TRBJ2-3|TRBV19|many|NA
CASSARGHVTDTQYF
TGTGCCAGTAGTGCGCGGGGACACGTCACAGATACGCAGTATTTT
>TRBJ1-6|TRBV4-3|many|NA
CASSQRGSTPLHF
TGCGCCAGCAGCCAAAGAGGGAGTACTCCCCTCCACTTT
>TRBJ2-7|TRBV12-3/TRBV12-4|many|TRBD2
CASSFLAGDEQYF
TGTGCCAGCAGTTTTCTAGCGGGAGATGAGCAGTACTTC
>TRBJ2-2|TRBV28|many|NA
CASIRSSGTGELFF
TGTGCCAGCATACGGAGTTCGGGGACCGGGGAGCTGTTTTTT
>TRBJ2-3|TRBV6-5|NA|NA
CASSYSRRGGTDTQYF
TGTGCCAGCAGTTACTCGCGGAGGGGGGGCACAGATACGCAGTATTTT
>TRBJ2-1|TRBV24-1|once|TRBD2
CATSDFPGLGSEQFF
TGTGCCACCAGTGATTTTCCGGGACTAGGAAGTGAGCAGTTCTTC
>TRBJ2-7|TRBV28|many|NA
CASSPPPGTSYEQYF
TGTGCCAGCAGTCCCCCCCCGGGGACCTCCTACGAGCAGTACTTC
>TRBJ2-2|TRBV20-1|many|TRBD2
CSARDSGAGLPGELFF
TGCAGTGCTAGAGATTCGGGAGCGGGGTTGCCCGGGGAGCTGTTTTTT
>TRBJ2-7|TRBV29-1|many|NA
CSVGTQGYEQYF
TGCAGCGTGGGAACCCAGGGGTACGAGCAGTACTTC
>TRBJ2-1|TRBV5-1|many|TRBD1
CASSLGDRVWNEQFF
TGCGCCAGCAGCTTGGGGGACAGGGTATGGAATGAGCAGTTCTTC
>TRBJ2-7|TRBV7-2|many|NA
CASSQTPDASYEQYF
TGTGCCAGCAGCCAAACCCCGGACGCTTCCTACGAGCAGTACTTC
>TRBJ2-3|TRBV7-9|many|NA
CASRTTSTDTQYF
TGTGCCAGCAGGACCACTAGCACAGATACGCAGTATTTT